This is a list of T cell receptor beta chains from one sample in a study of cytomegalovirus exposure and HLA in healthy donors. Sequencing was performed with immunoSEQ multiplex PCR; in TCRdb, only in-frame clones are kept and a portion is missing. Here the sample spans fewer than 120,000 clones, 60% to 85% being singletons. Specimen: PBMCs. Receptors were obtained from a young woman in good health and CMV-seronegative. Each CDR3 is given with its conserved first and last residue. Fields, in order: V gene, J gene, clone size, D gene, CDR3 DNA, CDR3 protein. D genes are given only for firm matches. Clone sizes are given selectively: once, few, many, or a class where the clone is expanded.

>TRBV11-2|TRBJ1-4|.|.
TGTGCCAGCAGAACGCTCCGGGGTCGGACAACTAATGAAAAACTGTTTTTT
CASRTLRGRTTNEKLFF
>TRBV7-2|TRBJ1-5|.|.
TGTGCCAGCAGCTTAGGTCAGGGCGAGCCCCAGCATTTT
CASSLGQGEPQHF
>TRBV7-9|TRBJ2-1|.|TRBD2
TGTGCCAGCAGCATCCTAGCGGGAGGGCCGACCGCTGAGCAGTTCTTC
CASSILAGGPTAEQFF
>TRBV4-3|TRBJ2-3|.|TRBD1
TGCGCCAGCAGCCAAGGAGACAGGGGGCGCATGTCAGATACGCAGTATTTT
CASSQGDRGRMSDTQYF
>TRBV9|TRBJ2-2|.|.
TGTGCCAGCAGCGTAGGGGAAGGGGGCACCGGGGAGCTGTTTTTT
CASSVGEGGTGELFF
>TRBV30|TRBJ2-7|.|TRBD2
TGTGCCTGGAGTGCGACTAGCGGATATGACGAGCAGTACTTC
CAWSATSGYDEQYF
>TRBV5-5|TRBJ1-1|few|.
TGTGCCAGCGGAGGTGGGAACACTGAAGCTTTCTTT
CASGGGNTEAFF
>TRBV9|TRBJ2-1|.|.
TGTGCCAGCAGCGTAGACAACAATGAGCAGTTCTTC
CASSVDNNEQFF
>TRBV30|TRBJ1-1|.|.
TGTGCCTGGACCCCCCCAGGGGCGGACCGCGAAGCTTTCTTT
CAWTPPGADREAFF
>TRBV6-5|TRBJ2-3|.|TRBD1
TGTGCCAGCAGCCGGGACAGGACCACAGATACGCAGTATTTT
CASSRDRTTDTQYF